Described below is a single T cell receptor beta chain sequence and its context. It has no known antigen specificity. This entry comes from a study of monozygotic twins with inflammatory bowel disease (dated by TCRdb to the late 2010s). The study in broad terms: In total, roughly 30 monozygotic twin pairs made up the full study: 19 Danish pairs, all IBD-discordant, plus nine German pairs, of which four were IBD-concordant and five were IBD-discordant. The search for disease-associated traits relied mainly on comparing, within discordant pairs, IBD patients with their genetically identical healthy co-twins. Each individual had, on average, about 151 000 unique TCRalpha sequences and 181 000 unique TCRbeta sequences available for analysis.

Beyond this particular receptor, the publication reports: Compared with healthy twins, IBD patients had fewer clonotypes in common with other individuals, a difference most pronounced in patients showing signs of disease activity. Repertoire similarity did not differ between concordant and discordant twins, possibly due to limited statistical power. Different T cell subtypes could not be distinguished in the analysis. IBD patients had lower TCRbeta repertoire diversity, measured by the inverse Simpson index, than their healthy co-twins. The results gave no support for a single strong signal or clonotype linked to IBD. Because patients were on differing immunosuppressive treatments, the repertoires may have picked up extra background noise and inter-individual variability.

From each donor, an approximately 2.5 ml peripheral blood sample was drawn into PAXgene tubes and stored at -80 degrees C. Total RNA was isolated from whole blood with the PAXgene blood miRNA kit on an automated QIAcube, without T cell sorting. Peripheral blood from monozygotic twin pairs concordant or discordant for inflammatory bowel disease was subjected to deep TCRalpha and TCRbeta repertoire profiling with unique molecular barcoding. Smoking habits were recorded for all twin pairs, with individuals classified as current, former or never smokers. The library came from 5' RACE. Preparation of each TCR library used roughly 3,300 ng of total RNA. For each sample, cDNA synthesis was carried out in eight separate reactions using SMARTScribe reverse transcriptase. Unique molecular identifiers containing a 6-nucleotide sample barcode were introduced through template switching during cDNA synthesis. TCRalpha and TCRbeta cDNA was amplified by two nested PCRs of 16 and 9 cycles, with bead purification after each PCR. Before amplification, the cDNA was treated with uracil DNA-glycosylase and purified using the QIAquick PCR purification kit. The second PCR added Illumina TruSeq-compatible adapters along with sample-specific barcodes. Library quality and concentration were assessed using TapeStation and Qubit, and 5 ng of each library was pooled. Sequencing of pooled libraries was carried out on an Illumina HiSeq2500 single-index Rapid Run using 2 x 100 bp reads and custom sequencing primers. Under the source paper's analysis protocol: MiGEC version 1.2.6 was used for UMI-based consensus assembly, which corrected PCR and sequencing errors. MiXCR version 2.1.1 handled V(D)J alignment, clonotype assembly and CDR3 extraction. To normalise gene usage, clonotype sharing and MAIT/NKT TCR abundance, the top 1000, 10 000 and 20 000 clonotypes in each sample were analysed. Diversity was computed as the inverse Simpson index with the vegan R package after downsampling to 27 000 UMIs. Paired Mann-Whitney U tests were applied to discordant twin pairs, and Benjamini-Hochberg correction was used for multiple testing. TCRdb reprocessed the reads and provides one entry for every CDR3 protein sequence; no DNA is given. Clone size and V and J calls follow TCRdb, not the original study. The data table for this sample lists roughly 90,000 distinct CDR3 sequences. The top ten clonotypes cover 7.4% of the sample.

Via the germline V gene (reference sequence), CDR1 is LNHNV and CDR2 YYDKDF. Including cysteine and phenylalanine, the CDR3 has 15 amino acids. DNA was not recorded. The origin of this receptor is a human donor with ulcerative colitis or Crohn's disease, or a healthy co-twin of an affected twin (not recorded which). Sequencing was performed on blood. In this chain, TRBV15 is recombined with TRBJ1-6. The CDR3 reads CATSRVRRLDSPLHF.